Listed below are T cell receptor beta chains from one sample, sequenced in a study of blood T cell repertoires in COVID-19. Only in-frame clones appear in the TCRdb table, and some are missing; sequencing was by immunoSEQ multiplex PCR. Of over 45,000 clones in the sample, roughly 91% are singletons; the top ten hold over 5.5%. Specimen: peripheral blood. The source is a man aged 45-65 years with active COVID-19. The CDR3 runs from the conserved cysteine through the conserved F or W. A D gene is named only where the DNA matches it firmly. Clone sizes are given selectively: once, few, many, or a class where the clone is expanded.

size,D,J,V,CDR3,DNA
NA,TRBD2,TRBJ2-7,TRBV7-2,CASSRSGTSSYEQYF,TGTGCCAGCAGCAGAAGCGGGACTAGCTCCTACGAGCAGTACTTC
NA,NA,TRBJ1-6,TRBV6-2/TRBV6-3,CASSPGVSYNSPLHF,TGTGCCAGCAGTCCAGGGGTTTCCTATAATTCACCCCTCCACTTT
NA,NA,TRBJ1-3,TRBV7-9,CASSLLPQGPGNTIYF,TGTGCCAGCAGCTTATTGCCCCAGGGGCCAGGAAACACCATATATTTT
NA,TRBD1,TRBJ1-3,TRBV5-1,CASSFSQQGVAGNTIYF,TGCGCCAGCAGCTTCTCCCAACAGGGGGTAGCTGGAAACACCATATATTTT
NA,TRBD2,TRBJ2-7,TRBV19,CASSAGLANYYEQYF,TGTGCCAGTAGTGCCGGACTAGCGAACTACTACGAGCAGTACTTC
NA,NA,TRBJ1-1,TRBV30,CAWSETVTAFF,TGTGCCTGGAGCGAAACAGTCACAGCTTTCTTT
few,NA,TRBJ1-4,TRBV19,CASSIARGPNEKLFF,TGTGCCAGTAGTATCGCAAGGGGCCCCAATGAAAAACTGTTTTTT
NA,NA,TRBJ1-2,TRBV12-3/TRBV12-4,CASSLSQGAGYTF,TGTGCCAGCAGTTTGTCACAGGGTGCTGGCTACACCTTC
once,NA,TRBJ2-5,TRBV5-1,CASRPQGGAQETQYF,TGCGCCAGCAGGCCCCAGGGTGGGGCGCAAGAGACCCAGTACTTC
NA,NA,TRBJ2-7,TRBV7-9,CASSSGTPYEQYF,TGTGCCAGCAGCTCGGGGACACCCTACGAGCAGTACTTC
NA,TRBD1,TRBJ1-1,TRBV15,CATSRDRAPYTEAFF,TGTGCCACCAGCAGGGACAGGGCCCCCTACACTGAAGCTTTCTTT
NA,NA,TRBJ1-3,TRBV6-5,CATSNRGNTIYF,TGTGCCACCTCAAACAGGGGAAACACCATATATTTT
NA,TRBD2,TRBJ2-3,TRBV7-2,CASSLAGLAGDTQYF,TGTGCCAGCAGCTTAGCGGGACTAGCGGGAGATACGCAGTATTTT
NA,TRBD1,TRBJ2-7,TRBV30,CAWSTGQAYEQYF,TGTGCCTGGAGTACGGGACAGGCCTACGAGCAGTACTTC
NA,NA,TRBJ2-5,TRBV3-1/TRBV3-2,CASSQDGRGGIDRETQYF,TGTGCCAGCAGCCAAGATGGGAGGGGGGGGATAGATCGTGAGACCCAGTACTTC
NA,TRBD1,TRBJ1-4,TRBV5-4,CASSVNGQGSKKLFF,TGTGCCAGCAGCGTAAATGGACAGGGGAGCAAAAAACTGTTTTTT
NA,NA,TRBJ2-1,TRBV7-2,CASRGLPNEQFF,TGTGCCAGCAGGGGGCTTCCCAATGAGCAGTTCTTC
NA,TRBD2,TRBJ2-7,TRBV4-1,CASSQEPSGLYEQYF,TGCGCCAGCAGCCAAGAGCCTAGCGGGCTCTACGAGCAGTACTTC
NA,TRBD2,TRBJ2-7,TRBV2,CASRREGLLEQYF,TGTGCCAGCCGACGGGAGGGCCTCCTAGAGCAGTACTTC
NA,TRBD1,TRBJ2-2,TRBV11-3,CASSEPGDRTGELFF,TGTGCCAGCAGCGAACCGGGGGACAGGACCGGGGAGCTGTTTTTT
NA,NA,TRBJ2-1,TRBV24-1,CATSDTRAIGGEQFF,TGTGCCACCAGTGATACACGGGCTATCGGGGGTGAGCAGTTCTTC
NA,TRBD1,TRBJ2-3,TRBV9,CASSALPLGTRGTQYF,TGTGCCAGCAGCGCCCTACCCCTAGGGACCAGGGGGACGCAGTATTTT
NA,NA,TRBJ2-2,TRBV6-2/TRBV6-3,CASSYRDSTGELFF,TGTGCCAGCAGTTACCGTGACTCGACCGGGGAGCTGTTTTTT
NA,NA,TRBJ2-7,TRBV7-8,CASSPTVAYEQYF,TGTGCCAGCAGCCCGACAGTAGCCTACGAGCAGTACTTC
NA,TRBD2,TRBJ2-1,TRBV5-4,CASSLKGTSGVGQFF,TGTGCCAGCAGCTTGAAGGGAACTAGCGGGGTAGGGCAGTTCTTC
NA,TRBD1,TRBJ1-2,TRBV18,CASSRGTGADGYTF,TGTGCCAGCTCTCGCGGGACAGGGGCTGATGGCTACACCTTC
NA,TRBD1,TRBJ2-1,TRBV27,CASSLRGPYNEQFF,TGTGCCAGCAGTTTGAGGGGGCCATACAATGAGCAGTTCTTC
NA,NA,TRBJ2-2,TRBV2,CASSVPGQRGELFF,TGTGCCAGCAGTGTGCCAGGGCAGCGAGGGGAGCTGTTTTTT